Presented here are 32 T cell receptor beta chains from one specimen sequenced in a study of CD8+ T cells in alopecia areata. RNA, once extracted, was reverse transcribed into cDNA for use as the sequencing template. Assay used: immunoSEQ multiplex PCR; TCRdb lists only in-frame clones, some missing. Here the sample spans 200,000 to 250,000 clones, more than 45% being singletons. Treatment meaning: oral pan-JAK inhibitor, 5-10 mg twice daily. Sequencing used CD4+ T cells sorted from blood, obtained at week 4, from a patient treated with tofacitinib. The receptors originated from a human donor with alopecia areata.

The V gene is TRBV14, the J gene TRBJ1-6; D possibly corresponds to TRBD1 (5 bases). Germline V lookup: CDR1 SGHDN, CDR2 FVKESK. Trimming took 3 bases from V and 7 from J, leaving 10 bases between them. The CDR3 totals 14 residues. CDR3 nucleotide sequence: TGTGCCAGCAGCCACGCAGGGAAAAATTCACCCCTCCACTTT. Translation: CASSHAGKNSPLHF.

The chain is built from TRBV20-1 and TRBJ2-1; D ambiguous. V was pared by 5 bases and J by 3 bases, with 5 bases between. Per the germline V gene, CDR1 is DFQATT and CDR2 is SNEGSKA (reference sequence). The CDR3 consists of 11 residues. Written as DNA, the CDR3 is TGCAGTGCTCCGGACTACAATGAGCAGTTCTTC. It is translated as CSAPDYNEQFF.

The CDR3 region has the DNA TGTGCCAGCAGCGTACGACAGGGGGCGCGGACCGGGGAGCTGTTTTTT. It specifies CASSVRQGARTGELFF. This rearrangement joins TRBV11-3 to TRBJ2-2; 10 bases agree with TRBD1. The CDR3 totals 16 residues. The germline CDR1 and CDR2 sequences are SGHNT and YENEEA. With V trimmed by 5 bases and J by 5 bases, 8 bases remained unmatched.

The V gene is TRBV5-4, the J gene TRBJ1-1; D gene unclear. Germline loops: CDR1 SGHNT, CDR2 YYREEE (reference sequence). This CDR3 region has 15 residues. V gave up 3 bases and J gave up 0 bases, with 12 bases separating them. The CDR3 bases are TGTGCCAGCAGCTCCCCCAGGACCATGAACACTGAAGCTTTCTTT. Protein: CASSSPRTMNTEAFF.

CDR3 loop: CAYTLNTEAFF. The CDR3 DNA sequence: TGTGCCTATACCCTGAACACTGAAGCTTTCTTT. V is TRBV30 and J is TRBJ1-1; D not certain. Trimming shortened V by 7 bases and J by 0 bases, and 6 bases separated the two germline ends. The CDR3 sequence is 11 residues long. Germline CDR1 is GTSNPN and CDR2 is SVGIG (reference sequence).

This clone showed up just a few times. The chain has TRBV18 and TRBJ1-3; D gene ambiguous. Trimming removed 6 bases at V and 8 bases at J, with 17 bases between. Germline loops: CDR1 KGHSH, CDR2 LQKENI. The CDR3 extends over 14 amino acids. The CDR3 sequence is CASSPRASQDTIYF. The CDR3 DNA reads as TGTGCCAGCTCTCCAAGGGCCTCGCAAGACACCATATATTTT.

The table lists this clone with a few counts. V gene TRBV28 combines with J gene TRBJ2-7, with 9 bases identical to TRBD2. V lost 4 bases and J lost 0; bases outside the gene matches: 4. The CDR3 covers 15 residues. CDR1 and CDR2 (germline): MDHEN, SYDVKM. The CDR3 loop reads CASSSSSGDSYEQYF. The CDR3 nucleotides are TGTGCCAGCAGTTCTTCTAGCGGGGACTCCTACGAGCAGTACTTC.

This chain links TRBV29-1 with TRBJ2-3, with D possibly being TRBD2 (5 bases). Looked up from germline, CDR1 is SQVTM and CDR2 is ANQGSEA. The V and J ends lost 3 bases and 2 bases respectively, with 12 bases between them. There are 14 residues in the CDR3. In DNA, the CDR3 is TGCAGCGTTGAGAGAACGGGATCCACAGATACGCAGTATTTT. Encoded protein: CSVERTGSTDTQYF.

The chain couples TRBV29-1 to TRBJ2-3, with 7 bases identical to TRBD1. The V gene end was trimmed by 7 bases and the J gene end by 8 bases; junction bases not matched to a gene: 15. This CDR3 is 14 amino acids long. Germline lookup yields CDR1 SQVTM and CDR2 ANQGSEA. CDR3 in amino acids: CSASTTTGHGTQYF. The CDR3 DNA follows: TGCAGCGCATCTACAACGACAGGGCACGGTACGCAGTATTTT.

The chain links TRBV29-1 to TRBJ2-2; 8 nucleotides line up with TRBD2. CDR1 SQVTM and CDR2 ANQGSEA come from the germline V gene. After removal of 3 bases from V and 7 bases from J, the junction contained 13 bases not matched to a gene. The CDR3 covers 16 residues. CDR3 DNA sequence: TGCAGCGTTGAGTCGGGACTAGGTGGTTTGGGCGGGGAGCTGTTTTTT. Protein: CSVESGLGGLGGELFF.

This clone has just a few counts. The rearrangement links TRBV19 to TRBJ2-3; TRBD1 matches 9 bases. J was trimmed by 3 bases and V by 4 bases; bases with no gene match: 8. Germline V gene data show CDR1 as LNHDA and CDR2 as SQIVND (reference sequence). This CDR3 has 16 residues. The CDR3 sequence: CASSTGDRAKTDTQYF. In DNA, the CDR3 is TGTGCCAGTAGTACCGGGGACAGGGCTAAAACAGATACGCAGTATTTT.

The J gene is TRBJ2-3, the V gene TRBV11-3; perhaps TRBD2 as D (6 bases). Germline V lookup: CDR1 SGHNT, CDR2 YENEEA. Trimming stripped 1 base from V and 6 bases from J, with 8 bases between. The CDR3 has 13 amino acids. The CDR3 region is CASSLVRGDTQYF. CDR3 bases: TGTGCCAGCAGCTTAGTTCGGGGGGATACGCAGTATTTT.

The chain employs TRBV7-9 and TRBJ2-3, with D perhaps matching TRBD2 (6 bases). Germline loops: CDR1 SEHNR, CDR2 FQNEAQ (reference sequence). Trimming pared 5 bases from V and 1 base from J, leaving 19 bases between. CDR3 length: 17 amino acids. In DNA form, the CDR3 reads TGTGCCAGCAGCACCTTACCGGGGGTCGCCGGCACAGATACGCAGTATTTT. Residues: CASSTLPGVAGTDTQYF.

Notes on this clone: Relative to the germline gene, one junction end is altered; a read error may explain this. The rearrangement uses TRBV30 and TRBJ1-2; 8 nucleotides agree with TRBD1. The CDR3 is 10 residues long. In germline, CDR1 is GTSNPN, CDR2 SVGIG (reference sequence). The CDR3 DNA follows: TGTGCCTGGAGTCCTCCGGGACAGGTCTTC. Translating gives CAWSPPGQVF.

The chain has TRBV10-3 and TRBJ1-6; 10 bases map to TRBD1. V was pared by 10 bases and J by 5 bases, with 8 bases of the junction left unmatched. The CDR3 contains 15 residues. The V gene's germline CDR1 is ENHRY and CDR2 SYGVKD. For the CDR3, the DNA is TGTGCCACCGGACCGGGACAGGGGAATAATTCACCCCTCCACTTT. Amino acid sequence: CATGPGQGNNSPLHF.

The J gene is TRBJ1-2, the V gene TRBV29-1; D gene uncertain. The germline V and J ends were trimmed by 8 bases and 7 bases, with 14 bases remaining between them. CDR3 length: 11 amino acids. The germline gives CDR1 SQVTM, CDR2 ANQGSEA. Here the CDR3 DNA reads TGCAGCATCGCTTCGGTGGGTGGCTACACCTTC. Amino acid sequence: CSIASVGGYTF.

This clone was detected once. V gene TRBV29-1 combines with J gene TRBJ1-2; D gene uncertain. V was clipped by 7 bases and J by 0 bases, with 9 bases between them. The CDR3 spans 12 residues. The germline gives CDR1 SQVTM, CDR2 ANQGSEA. This chain's CDR3 is CSATQSNYGYTF. The CDR3 DNA reads TGCAGCGCCACTCAGTCTAACTATGGCTACACCTTC.

The rearrangement uses TRBV29-1 and TRBJ2-3; D is undetermined. Trimming stripped 5 bases from V and 1 base from J, with 13 bases between. The CDR3 has 14 amino acids. Per the germline V gene, CDR1 is SQVTM and CDR2 is ANQGSEA. As DNA, the CDR3 is TGCAGCGTTCCCAACCCCAGACGCACAGATACGCAGTATTTT. It codes for CSVPNPRRTDTQYF.

V is TRBV9 and J is TRBJ2-1, with D uncertain. Per germline, CDR1 SGDLS and CDR2 YYNGEE. V was shortened by 0 bases and J by 6 bases, with 10 bases between the two germline ends. The CDR3 extends over 14 amino acids. The chain's CDR3 is CASSVAGSRNEQFF. Here the CDR3 DNA reads TGTGCCAGCAGCGTAGCTGGATCGCGCAATGAGCAGTTCTTC.

The chain joins TRBV5-1 to TRBJ2-1; 7 nucleotides agree with TRBD1. The V gene's germline CDR1 is SGHRS and CDR2 YFSETQ. There are 12 residues in the CDR3. The V segment lost 4 bases and the J segment 8 bases; nucleotides outside the gene matches: 3. CDR3 protein: CASSGQVHEQFF. The CDR3 DNA reads TGCGCCAGCAGCGGACAGGTCCATGAGCAGTTCTTC.

This clone was seen many times. The chain combines TRBV15 with TRBJ2-7; 8 bases agree with TRBD1. This CDR3 comprises 15 residues. CDR1 LNHNV and CDR2 YYDKDF come from the germline V gene (reference sequence). The V segment lost 5 bases and the J segment 13 bases; nucleotides outside the gene matches: 19. This CDR3 is CATSGLGTGPRITYF. Here the CDR3 DNA reads TGTGCCACCAGCGGCCTAGGGACAGGACCACGAATCACCTACTTC.

The V call is TRBV30, the J call TRBJ2-7; 9 bases are a match to TRBD1. V lost 3 bases, J lost 1 base, and 4 bases stayed unmatched. The CDR3 totals 14 residues. Germline V gives CDR1 GTSNPN, CDR2 SVGIG (reference sequence). The CDR3 DNA sequence: TGTGCCTGGAGGTCCGGGACAGGGTCCTACGAGCAGTACTTC. Encoded protein: CAWRSGTGSYEQYF.

A remark on this clone: One end of the junction does not line up with germline, which may come from a read error. The V gene is TRBV4-3, the J gene TRBJ2-7; 9 bases fit TRBD1. Germline CDR1 and CDR2: LGHNA and YSLEER. The length of the CDR3 is 13 residues. This CDR3 reads CASSQQAGTGPRF. CDR3 nucleotides: TGCGCCAGCAGCCAACAGGCCGGGACAGGGCCGAGATTC.

For this clone: The same CDR3 can be traced to other DNA sequences in this sample. The CDR3 sequence: CASSSSSYEQYF. CDR3 bases: TGTGCCAGCAGCTCCAGCTCCTACGAGCAGTACTTC. The J gene is TRBJ2-7, the V gene TRBV7-2; D remains ambiguous. CDR1 and CDR2 from the germline V gene are SGHTA and FQGNSA. V dropped 4 bases and J dropped 0 bases, with 4 bases sitting between them. The length of the CDR3 is 12 residues.

This clone was observed a few times. The chain recombines TRBV30 with TRBJ1-1; D is uncertain. The ends were cut back, 2 bases at V and 3 bases at J, with 10 bases in the middle. The CDR3 covers 13 residues. The germline CDR1 and CDR2 sequences are GTSNPN and SVGIG (reference sequence). The CDR3 spells CAWSSMGYTEAFF. CDR3 DNA: TGTGCCTGGAGTTCAATGGGATACACTGAAGCTTTCTTT.

The chain carries TRBV10-1 and TRBJ2-1; 8 bases align to TRBD2. Germline V CDR1 and CDR2: WNHNN, SYGVQD (reference sequence). Trimming cost V 0 bases and J 8 bases; bases outside gene matches: 3. The CDR3 extends over 14 amino acids. CDR3 loop: CASSESGGGHEQFF. Written as DNA, the CDR3 is TGCGCCAGCAGTGAGTCCGGGGGGGGGCATGAGCAGTTCTTC.

CDR3 sequence: CASSESRVPGANVLTF. The CDR3 region has the DNA TGTGCCAGCAGTGAAAGCAGGGTACCTGGGGCCAACGTCCTGACTTTC. The chain couples TRBV25-1 to TRBJ2-6; TRBD1 is a possible D gene (5 bases). Between the trimmed V and J ends, which lost 2 bases and 2 bases, there was a span of 10 bases. This CDR3 has 16 residues. Germline V gene sequence: CDR1 MGHDK, CDR2 SYGVNS. Looking up the rest from reference TRBV25-1 and TRBJ2-6 gives the full variable domain: EADIYQTPRYLVIGTGKKITLECSQTMGHDKMYWYQQDPGMELHLIHYSYGVNSTEKGDLSSESTVSRIRTEHFPLTLESARPSHTSQYLCASSESRVPGANVLTFGAGSRLTVL.

This clone was seen only a few times. The chain uses TRBV29-1 and TRBJ1-1, with TRBD1 as a possible D gene (5 bases). Trimming left V 5 bases short and J 5 bases short, with 15 bases between. This CDR3 has 13 amino acids. The germline V gene has CDR1 SQVTM and CDR2 ANQGSEA. CDR3 in DNA: TGCAGCGTTCGACCAGGGTATAGGACTGAAGCTTTCTTT. It codes for CSVRPGYRTEAFF.

The table lists this clone with a count of one. This chain uses TRBV5-6 with TRBJ2-4, with 7 bases identical to TRBD1. V dropped 4 bases and J dropped 4; count of bases not matched to a gene: 11. The CDR3 contains 16 residues. From germline, CDR1 is SGHDT and CDR2 YYEEEE. The CDR3: CASSPKQDRDKNIQYF. Here the CDR3 DNA reads TGTGCCAGCAGCCCTAAACAAGACAGGGATAAAAACATTCAGTACTTC.

The gene calls are TRBV7-3 and TRBJ2-2; D call uncertain. The CDR3 loop spans 13 amino acids. Between the trimmed V and J ends, which lost 2 bases and 6 bases, there was a span of 7 bases. Germline V gene sequence: CDR1 SGHTA, CDR2 FQGTGA. The CDR3 DNA is TGTGCCAGCAGCTTAGTAGGGTCCGGGGAGCTGTTTTTT. Protein sequence: CASSLVGSGELFF.

The gene calls are TRBV29-1 and TRBJ2-4; 11 positions match TRBD1. Germline lookup yields CDR1 SQVTM and CDR2 ANQGSEA. The CDR3 totals 18 residues. Trimming took 6 bases from V and 1 from J; bases not matched to a gene: 14. The chain's CDR3 is CSVQITGTGGWAKNIQYF. In DNA, the CDR3 is TGCAGCGTCCAAATAACCGGGACAGGGGGATGGGCCAAAAACATTCAGTACTTC. Combining the CDR3 with reference TRBV29-1 and TRBJ2-4 gives the whole variable domain SAVISQKPSRDICQRGTSLTIQCQVDSQVTMMFWYRQQPGQSLTLIATANQGSEATYESGFVIDKFPISRPNLTFSTLTVSNMSPEDSSIYLCSVQITGTGGWAKNIQYFGAGTRLSVL.

The chain uses TRBV29-1 and TRBJ1-5, with D possibly TRBD1 on 6 matching bases. V gave up 7 bases and J gave up 6 bases, with 16 bases separating them. Germline lookup yields CDR1 SQVTM and CDR2 ANQGSEA. The CDR3 totals 13 residues. The CDR3 here is CSASGEEGQPQHF. The CDR3 nucleotides are TGCAGCGCATCAGGGGAAGAGGGTCAGCCCCAGCATTTT.